This paragraph reports one T cell receptor (beta chain). The assay was immunoSEQ multiplex PCR, and TCRdb's table has in-frame clones only and misses some. This table holds 110,000 or so clones, around 89% found once. This record comes from a study of blood T cell repertoires in COVID-19. Turning to the study itself: Collection of acute and convalescent COVID-19 samples took place in the United States, Italy and Spain.

The CDR3 has 15 residues. V was trimmed by 3 bases and J by 1 base, leaving 13 bases between them. CDR1 and CDR2 from the germline V gene are SGDLS and YYNGEE. This receptor was obtained from a woman in her forties or fifties with acute or convalescent COVID-19. The sequenced sample was peripheral blood. The V gene is TRBV9, the J gene TRBJ1-2; D unclear. CDR3 nucleotides: TGTGCCAGCAGCGCCTTCTCGTCCTTTAACTATGGCTACACCTTC. Protein sequence: CASSAFSSFNYGYTF.